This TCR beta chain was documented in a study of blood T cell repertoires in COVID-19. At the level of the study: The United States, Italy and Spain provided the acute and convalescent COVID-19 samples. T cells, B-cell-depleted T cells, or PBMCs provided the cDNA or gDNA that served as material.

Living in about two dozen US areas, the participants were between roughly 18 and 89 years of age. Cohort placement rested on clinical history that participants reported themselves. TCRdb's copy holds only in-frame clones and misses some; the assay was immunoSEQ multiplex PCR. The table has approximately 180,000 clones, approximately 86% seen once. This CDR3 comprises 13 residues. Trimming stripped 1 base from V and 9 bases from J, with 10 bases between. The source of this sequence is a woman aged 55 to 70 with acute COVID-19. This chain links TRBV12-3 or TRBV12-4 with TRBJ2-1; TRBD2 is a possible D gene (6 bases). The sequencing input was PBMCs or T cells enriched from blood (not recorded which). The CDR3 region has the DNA TGTGCCAGCAGTTTAGGGAGGGAGGCTGAGCAGTTCTTC. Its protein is CASSLGREAEQFF.